This T cell receptor beta chain was found in a study of control samples from healthy donors and cancer patients. CDR1 GTSNPN and CDR2 SVGIG come from the germline V gene (reference sequence). There are 15 residues in the CDR3. Trimming took 0 bases from V and 4 from J, leaving 13 bases between them. Profiled with immunoSEQ multiplex PCR; TCRdb holds only in-frame clones, not every one. Of roughly 84,000 clones detected, around 89% appear once; the ten largest clones hold under 7.5%. The sample consisted of blood. The sequence came from a man aged 45-60 years in good health. The chain recombines TRBV30 with TRBJ1-5; no reliable D call. This CDR3 is CAWSVQAGRNQPQHF. In DNA form, the CDR3 reads TGTGCCTGGAGTGTTCAGGCAGGACGAAATCAGCCCCAGCATTTT.